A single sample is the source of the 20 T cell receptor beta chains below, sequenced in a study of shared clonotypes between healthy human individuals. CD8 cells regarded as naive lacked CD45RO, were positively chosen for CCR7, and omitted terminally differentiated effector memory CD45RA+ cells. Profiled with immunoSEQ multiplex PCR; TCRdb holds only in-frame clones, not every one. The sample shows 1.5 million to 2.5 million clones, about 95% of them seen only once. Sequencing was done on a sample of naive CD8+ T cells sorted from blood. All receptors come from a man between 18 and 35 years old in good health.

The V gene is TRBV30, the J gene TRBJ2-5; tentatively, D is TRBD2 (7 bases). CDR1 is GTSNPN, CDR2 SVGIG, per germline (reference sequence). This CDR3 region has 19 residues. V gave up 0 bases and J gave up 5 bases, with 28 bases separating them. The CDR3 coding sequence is TGTGCCTGGAGTGTAGGGGGGGTGTCGACGGGAGGCCGGTGGGAGACCCAGTACTTC. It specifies CAWSVGGVSTGGRWETQYF. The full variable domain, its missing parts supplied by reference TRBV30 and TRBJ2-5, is SQTIHQWPATLVQPVGSPLSLECTVEGTSNPNLYWYRQAAGRGLQLLFYSVGIGQISSEVPQNLSASRPQDRQFILSSKKLLLSDSGFYLCAWSVGGVSTGGRWETQYFGPGTRLLVL.

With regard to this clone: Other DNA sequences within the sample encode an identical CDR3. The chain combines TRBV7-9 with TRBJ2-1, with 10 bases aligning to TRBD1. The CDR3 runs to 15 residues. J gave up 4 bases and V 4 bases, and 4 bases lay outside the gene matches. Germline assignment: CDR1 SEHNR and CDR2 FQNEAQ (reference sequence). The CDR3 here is CASSWDRGPYNEQFF. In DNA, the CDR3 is TGTGCCAGCAGCTGGGACAGGGGACCTTACAATGAGCAGTTCTTC.

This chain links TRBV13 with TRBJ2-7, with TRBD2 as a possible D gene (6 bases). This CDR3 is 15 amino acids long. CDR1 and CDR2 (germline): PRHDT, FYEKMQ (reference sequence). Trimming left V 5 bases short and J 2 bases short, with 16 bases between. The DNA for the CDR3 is TGTGCCAGCAGCGAAACCACGGGACTCACCTACGAGCAGTACTTC. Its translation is CASSETTGLTYEQYF.

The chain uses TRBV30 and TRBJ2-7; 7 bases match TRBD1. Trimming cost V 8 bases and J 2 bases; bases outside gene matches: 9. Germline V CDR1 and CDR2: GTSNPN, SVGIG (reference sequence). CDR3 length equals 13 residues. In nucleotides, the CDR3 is TGTGCCCAAGACACAGGGGAAACCTACGAGCAGTACTTC. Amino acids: CAQDTGETYEQYF.

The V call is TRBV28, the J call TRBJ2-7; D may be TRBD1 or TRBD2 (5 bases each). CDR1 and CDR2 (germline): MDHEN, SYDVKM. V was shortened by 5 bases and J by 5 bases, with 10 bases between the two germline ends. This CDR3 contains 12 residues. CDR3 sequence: CASSRDQDEQYF. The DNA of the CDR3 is TGTGCCAGCAGTAGGGACCAGGACGAGCAGTACTTC.

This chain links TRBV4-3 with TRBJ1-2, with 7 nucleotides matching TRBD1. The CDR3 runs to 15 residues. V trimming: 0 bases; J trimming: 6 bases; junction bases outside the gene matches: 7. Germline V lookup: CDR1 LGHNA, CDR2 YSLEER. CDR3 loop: CASSQDGDRADGYTF. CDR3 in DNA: TGCGCCAGCAGCCAAGATGGTGACAGGGCTGATGGCTACACCTTC.

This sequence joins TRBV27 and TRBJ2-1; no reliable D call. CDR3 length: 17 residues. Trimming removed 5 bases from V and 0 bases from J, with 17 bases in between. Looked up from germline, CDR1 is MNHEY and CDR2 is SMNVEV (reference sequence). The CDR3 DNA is TGTGCCAGCAGTGCCGAGGCCATAGCAAGCTCCTACAATGAGCAGTTCTTC. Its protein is CASSAEAIASSYNEQFF.

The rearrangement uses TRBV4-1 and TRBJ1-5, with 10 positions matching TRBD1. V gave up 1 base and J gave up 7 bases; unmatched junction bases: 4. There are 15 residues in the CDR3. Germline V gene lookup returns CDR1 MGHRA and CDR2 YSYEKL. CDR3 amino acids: CASSQVGTGVQPQHF. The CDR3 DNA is TGCGCCAGCAGCCAAGTGGGGACAGGGGTCCAGCCCCAGCATTTT.

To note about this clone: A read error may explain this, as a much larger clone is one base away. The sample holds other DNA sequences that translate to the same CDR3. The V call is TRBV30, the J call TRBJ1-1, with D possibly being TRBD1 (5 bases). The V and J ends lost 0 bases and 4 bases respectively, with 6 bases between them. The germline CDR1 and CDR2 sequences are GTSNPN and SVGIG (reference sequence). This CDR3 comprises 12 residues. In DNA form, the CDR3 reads TGTGCCTGGAGTGTAGGGACCACTGAAGCTTTCTTT. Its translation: CAWSVGTTEAFF.

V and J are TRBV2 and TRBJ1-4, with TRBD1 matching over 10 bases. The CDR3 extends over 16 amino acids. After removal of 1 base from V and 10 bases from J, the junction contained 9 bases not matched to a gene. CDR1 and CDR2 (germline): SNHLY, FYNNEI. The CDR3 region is CASSEGPGTGVGKLFF. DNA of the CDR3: TGTGCCAGCAGTGAAGGCCCCGGGACAGGGGTCGGAAAACTGTTTTTT.

CDR3 in DNA: TGTGCCAGCAGCTCCGGGACAGAGATTTACGAGCAGTACTTC. It codes for CASSSGTEIYEQYF. The chain joins TRBV6-5 to TRBJ2-7, with 7 bases that match TRBD1. Trimming cost V 6 bases and J 4 bases; bases outside gene matches: 9. The CDR3 length is 14 residues. Germline assignment: CDR1 MNHEY and CDR2 SVGAGI.

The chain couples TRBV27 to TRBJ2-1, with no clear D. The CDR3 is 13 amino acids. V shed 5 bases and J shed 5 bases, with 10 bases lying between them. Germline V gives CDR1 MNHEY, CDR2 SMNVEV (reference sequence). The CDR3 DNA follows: TGTGCCAGCAGTCTCCAAAGACACAATGAGCAGTTCTTC. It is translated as CASSLQRHNEQFF.

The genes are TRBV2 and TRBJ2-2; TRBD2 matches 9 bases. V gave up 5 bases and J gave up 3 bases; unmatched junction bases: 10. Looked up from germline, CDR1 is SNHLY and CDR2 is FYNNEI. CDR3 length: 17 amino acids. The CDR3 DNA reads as TGTGCCAGCAGTCCCAAACTTGGCGGGAGGGACACCGGGGAGCTGTTTTTT. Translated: CASSPKLGGRDTGELFF.

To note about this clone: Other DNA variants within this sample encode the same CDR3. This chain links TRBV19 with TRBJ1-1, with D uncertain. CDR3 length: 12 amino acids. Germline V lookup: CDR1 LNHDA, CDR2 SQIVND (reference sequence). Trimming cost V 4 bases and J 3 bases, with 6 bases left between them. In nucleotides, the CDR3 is TGTGCCAGTAGTAGGGGATACACTGAAGCTTTCTTT. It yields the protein CASSRGYTEAFF.

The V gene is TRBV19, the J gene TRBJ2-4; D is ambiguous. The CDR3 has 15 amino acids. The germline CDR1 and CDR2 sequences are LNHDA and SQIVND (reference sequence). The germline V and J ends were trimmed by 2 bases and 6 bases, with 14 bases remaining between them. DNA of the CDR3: TGTGCCAGTAGTATAAGGGAAGGGATGGTAAACATTCAGTACTTC. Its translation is CASSIREGMVNIQYF.

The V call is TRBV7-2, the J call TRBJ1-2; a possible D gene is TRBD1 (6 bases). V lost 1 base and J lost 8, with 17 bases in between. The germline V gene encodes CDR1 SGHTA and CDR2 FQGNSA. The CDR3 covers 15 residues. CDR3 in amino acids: CASSLDPGERGGYTF. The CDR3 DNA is TGTGCCAGCAGCTTAGACCCAGGGGAACGGGGCGGCTACACCTTC.

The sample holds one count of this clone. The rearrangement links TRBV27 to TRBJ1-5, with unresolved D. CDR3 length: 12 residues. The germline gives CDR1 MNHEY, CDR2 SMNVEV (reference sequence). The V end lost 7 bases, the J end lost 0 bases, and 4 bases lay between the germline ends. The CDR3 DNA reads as TGTGCCAGCACCAATAGCAATCAGCCCCAGCATTTT. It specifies CASTNSNQPQHF.

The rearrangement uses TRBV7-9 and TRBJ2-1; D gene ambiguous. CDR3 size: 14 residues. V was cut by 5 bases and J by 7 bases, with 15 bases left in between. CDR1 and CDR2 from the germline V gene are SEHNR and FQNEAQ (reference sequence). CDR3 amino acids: CASSATGPVNEQFF. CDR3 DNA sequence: TGTGCCAGCAGCGCCACCGGGCCGGTGAATGAGCAGTTCTTC. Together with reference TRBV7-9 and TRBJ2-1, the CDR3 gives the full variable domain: DTGVSQNPRHKITKRGQNVTFRCDPISEHNRLYWYRQTLGQGPEFLTYFQNEAQLEKSRLLSDRFSAERPKGSFSTLEIQRTEQGDSAMYLCASSATGPVNEQFFGPGTRLTVL.

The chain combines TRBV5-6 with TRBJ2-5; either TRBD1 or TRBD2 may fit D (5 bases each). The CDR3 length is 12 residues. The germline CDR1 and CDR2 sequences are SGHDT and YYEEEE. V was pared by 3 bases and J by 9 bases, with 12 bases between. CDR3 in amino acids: CASSWGIGAQYF. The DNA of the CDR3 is TGTGCCAGCAGCTGGGGGATTGGGGCCCAGTACTTC.

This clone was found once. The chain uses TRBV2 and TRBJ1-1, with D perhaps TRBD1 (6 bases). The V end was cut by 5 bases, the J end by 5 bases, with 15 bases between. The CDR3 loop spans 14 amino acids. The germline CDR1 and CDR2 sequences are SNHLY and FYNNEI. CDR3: CASSHGGAGTEAFF. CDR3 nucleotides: TGTGCCAGCAGTCACGGGGGCGCCGGAACTGAAGCTTTCTTT.